This T cell receptor beta chain derives from a study of monozygotic twins with cystic fibrosis. As for the study in general: With about 15 PCR cycles, barcoded libraries came from three micrograms of fragmented DNA.

The V and J ends lost 4 bases and 2 bases respectively, with 16 bases between them. This CDR3 is 15 amino acids long. Germline CDR1 and CDR2: SGHRS and YFSETQ. As regards this clone: Its target is not known.

Study conclusions and caveats: In 13 of 16 pairs, V gene usage was closest to the co-twin's. Monozygotic CF twins shared more identical nucleotide clonotypes than unrelated patients.

TCRdb keeps only in-frame clones here, not all; method: immunoSEQ multiplex PCR. The profile covers around 27,000 clones, with 90% appearing a single time and about 0.54% taken by the ten largest. The source material was blood. This receptor was obtained from a girl under 10 years old with cystic fibrosis. The chain is built from TRBV5-1 and TRBJ2-7; the D gene is possibly TRBD2 (6 bases). The CDR3 loop is CASSPTSILTYEQYF. As DNA, the CDR3 is TGCGCCAGCAGCCCCACTAGCATCCTCACCTACGAGCAGTACTTC.